This T cell receptor beta chain stems from a study of T-cell reconstitution after alpha-beta-depleted transplantation in children. Preparation of the TCRbeta library was carried out with unique molecular identifiers. TCRdb independently ran MiXCR on the PCR reads; one entry per CDR3 protein. This table has about 610,000 distinct CDR3 sequences, 25% to 30% appearing once. The CDR3 is 15 residues long. CDR1 SGDLS and CDR2 YYNGEE come from the germline V gene. V was trimmed by 2 bases and J by 2 bases, leaving 12 bases between them. The TCR originated in a boy under three years old with Wiskott-Aldrich syndrome, due to receive a stem cell transplant. This specimen was PBMCs, taken before TCRalphabeta/CD19-depleted stem cell transplant. The chain links TRBV9 to TRBJ2-3; D possibly corresponds to TRBD1 (6 bases). CDR3 sequence reads: CASSVGWDNTDTQYF. CDR3 DNA sequence: TGTGCCAGCAGCGTTGGGTGGGACAACACAGATACGCAGTATTTT.